The present entry profiles one T cell receptor beta chain with its context. The data were taken from a study of blood T cell repertoires in COVID-19. Authors' processing steps: Nucleated cell number was recorded as an estimate derived from reference gene primer amplification. This table comes from immunoSEQ multiplex PCR, and its TCRdb copy is limited to in-frame clones, with some not included. The V and J calls and clone size come from that table; D and trimming were worked out from the DNA. The table lists 490,000 or so clones, 85% to 90% of them singletons, with 1.8% in the top ten. Individuals aged about 18 to 89 years were recruited from 24 US areas. Assignment of participants to cohorts was predicated upon participant-reported clinical history. Before being deemed recovered, Cohort 3 donors had two negative PCRs, clearance, or symptom resolution. CDR3 length equals 15 residues. The V gene end was trimmed by 1 base and the J gene end by 3 bases; junction bases not matched to a gene: 3. Per the germline V gene, CDR1 is LGHNA and CDR2 is YSLEER.

Material: PBMCs or T cells enriched from blood (not recorded which). This clonotype was sampled from a woman between 35 and 50 years old who had recovered from COVID-19. The chain combines TRBV4-3 with TRBJ1-1, with 9 bases identical to TRBD1. The CDR3 DNA is TGCGCCAGCAGCCAAGGGACAGGGGTTTACACTGAAGCTTTCTTT. Protein: CASSQGTGVYTEAFF.